A single sample gave rise to the 25 T cell receptor beta chains below, sequenced in a study of shared clonotypes between healthy human individuals. Sequencing used immunoSEQ multiplex PCR; TCRdb keeps in-frame clones, though not all of them. The data show about 2 million clones, about 94% seen once. Naive CD8 cells lacked CD45RO, underwent positive selection for CCR7 and left out terminally differentiated effector memory CD45RA+ cells. The sequencing input was naive CD8+ T cells sorted from blood. The receptor set was obtained from a man in his late teens or twenties in good health.

As for this clone: This specimen includes other DNA sequences encoding the same CDR3. The chain links TRBV14 to TRBJ1-2; 7 nucleotides agree with TRBD1. The V and J ends lost 1 base and 5 bases, in that order; junction bases with no gene match: 7. The germline gives CDR1 SGHDN, CDR2 FVKESK. This CDR3 contains 15 residues. The CDR3: CASSQGRDRVYGYTF. As DNA, the CDR3 is TGTGCCAGCAGCCAAGGTCGAGACAGGGTATATGGCTACACCTTC.

This chain uses TRBV6-5 with TRBJ2-7; D is uncertain. Germline values: CDR1 MNHEY, CDR2 SVGAGI. The ends were cut back, 7 bases at V and 3 bases at J, with 16 bases in the middle. CDR3 length: 14 amino acids. CDR3 sequence: CASKLRGYNYEQYF. For the CDR3, the DNA is TGTGCCAGCAAACTTAGAGGCTACAACTACGAGCAGTACTTC.

The gene calls are TRBV7-9 and TRBJ1-1; possible D gene TRBD1, 6 bases. Deletions cut 4 bases from V and 6 bases from J, with 9 bases between. CDR3 length equals 12 residues. Germline CDR1 is SEHNR and CDR2 is FQNEAQ (reference sequence). DNA of the CDR3: TGTGCCAGCAGCTCAGGGGTAGCTGAAGCTTTCTTT. Its translation is CASSSGVAEAFF.

About this clone itself: The identical CDR3 is also encoded by other nucleotide sequences in the sample. This chain links TRBV29-1 with TRBJ1-2; no clear D. V lost 3 bases to trimming and J lost 2 bases, with 7 bases between them. Germline CDR1 SQVTM, CDR2 ANQGSEA. This CDR3 spans 12 amino acids. CDR3 in DNA: TGCAGCGTTGAGGCCGGGAACTATGGCTACACCTTC. Protein sequence: CSVEAGNYGYTF.

V and J are TRBV28 and TRBJ1-2; D ambiguous. V was shortened by 8 bases and J by 6 bases, with 22 bases between the two germline ends. The germline gives CDR1 MDHEN, CDR2 SYDVKM. The CDR3 is 15 amino acids. Written as DNA, the CDR3 is TGTGCCAGCTTCACCCAGAGGGAGGGTACAGATGGCTACACCTTC. Encoded protein: CASFTQREGTDGYTF.

The genes are TRBV2 and TRBJ1-2; D ambiguous. Between the trimmed V and J ends, which lost 4 bases and 2 bases, there was a span of 17 bases. The CDR3 is 16 amino acids. Germline V CDR1 and CDR2: SNHLY, FYNNEI. The CDR3 region has the DNA TGTGCCAGCAGTGGAAGTCTAGCGATTTCAAACTATGGCTACACCTTC. The encoded protein is CASSGSLAISNYGYTF.

Written as DNA, the CDR3 is TGTGCCAGTAGTATAAGACACTCCTACAATGAGCAGTTCTTC. It yields the protein CASSIRHSYNEQFF. J is TRBJ2-1 and V is TRBV19; D not certain. V was trimmed by 2 bases and J by 0 bases, leaving 5 bases between them. The CDR3 loop spans 14 amino acids. Germline-derived CDR1 and CDR2 are LNHDA and SQIVND (reference sequence).

The CDR3 coding sequence is TGTGCCAGCCCCCGACGTGGTAATGGCTACACCTTC. Its translation: CASPRRGNGYTF. The V call is TRBV25-1, the J call TRBJ1-2; D is undetermined. The germline CDR1 and CDR2 sequences are MGHDK and SYGVNS. The V end was cut by 8 bases, the J end by 6 bases, with 13 bases between. The CDR3 is made up of 12 amino acids.

This clone was observed once. Different DNA sequences within this sample yield the same CDR3. The rearrangement uses TRBV19 and TRBJ2-2, with D possibly TRBD2 on 6 matching bases. The CDR3 has 13 residues. The germline CDR1 and CDR2 sequences are LNHDA and SQIVND (reference sequence). Trimming left V 6 bases short and J 4 bases short, with 9 bases between. The DNA for the CDR3 is TGTGCCAGTAGCCGGGACTTCACCGGGGAGCTGTTTTTT. Its translation is CASSRDFTGELFF.

This rearrangement joins TRBV6-1 to TRBJ2-3, with D perhaps TRBD1 (5 bases). V was cut by 5 bases and J by 6 bases, with 9 bases left in between. CDR3 length: 12 residues. Germline V CDR1 and CDR2: MNHNS, SASEGT. The CDR3 here is CASSFGADTQYF. The CDR3 coding sequence is TGTGCCAGCAGTTTTGGGGCGGATACGCAGTATTTT.

CDR3 protein: CASSLSAGVGEQYF. The CDR3 nucleotides are TGTGCCAGCAGCTTAAGTGCTGGGGTCGGTGAGCAGTACTTC. The chain is built from TRBV11-3 and TRBJ2-7; D remains unclear. Germline V gives CDR1 SGHNT, CDR2 YENEEA. Trimming left V 2 bases short and J 7 bases short, with 15 bases between. The CDR3 has 14 amino acids.

The V gene is TRBV2, the J gene TRBJ2-3; 15 bases line up with TRBD2. The V and J ends lost 8 bases and 7 bases, in that order; junction bases with no gene match: 4. Germline loops: CDR1 SNHLY, CDR2 FYNNEI. The CDR3 has 14 amino acids. CDR3 loop: CASGGLAGGNTQYF. DNA of the CDR3: TGTGCCAGCGGAGGACTAGCGGGAGGGAATACGCAGTATTTT.

On this clone: Other nucleotide sequences from this sample produce the same CDR3. The DNA for the CDR3 is TGCGCCAGCAGCCAAGCGGGCACCGGGGAGCTGTTTTTT. Its translation is CASSQAGTGELFF. V gene TRBV4-1 combines with J gene TRBJ2-2, with D uncertain. This CDR3 has 13 amino acids. Germline-derived CDR1 and CDR2 are MGHRA and YSYEKL. V gave up 1 base and J gave up 4 bases, with 4 bases separating them.

The chain uses TRBV23-1 and TRBJ1-2; 12 nucleotides agree with TRBD1. TRBV23-1 is given ORF status, its function remaining uncertain. This CDR3 is 15 amino acids long. V was clipped by 5 bases and J by 8 bases; unmatched bases: 9. In nucleotides, the CDR3 is TGCGCCAGCAGTGCTCCGGGACAGGGGGCGAAGGGCTACACCTTC. It encodes CASSAPGQGAKGYTF.

V usage is TRBV27 and J usage is TRBJ2-1, with a weak D call TRBD2 (5 bases). The CDR3 sequence is 13 residues long. Trimming pared 1 base from V and 9 bases from J, leaving 10 bases between. Germline CDR1 and CDR2: MNHEY and SMNVEV (reference sequence). CDR3: CASSLWGETEQFF. The DNA of the CDR3 is TGTGCCAGCAGTTTATGGGGAGAAACTGAGCAGTTCTTC.

The chain joins TRBV6-5 to TRBJ2-7, with 8 bases that match TRBD2. The CDR3 has 16 amino acids. The germline CDR1 and CDR2 sequences are MNHEY and SVGAGI. J lost 0 bases, V lost 0 bases, and 4 bases had no gene match. The CDR3 bases are TGTGCCAGCAGTTACTCGGAGGGGACTAGCTCCTACGAGCAGTACTTC. Amino acids: CASSYSEGTSSYEQYF.

V is TRBV28 and J is TRBJ1-5; no reliable D call. Trimming removed 5 bases at V and 4 bases at J, with 15 bases between. The CDR3 is 15 amino acids. Per germline, CDR1 MDHEN and CDR2 SYDVKM. The CDR3 coding sequence is TGTGCCAGCAGTCTCCCCGGAAGGGTGAATCAGCCCCAGCATTTT. Translated: CASSLPGRVNQPQHF.

Regarding this clone: At the DNA level, this CDR3 is encoded by other sequences in the same sample as well. This chain uses TRBV18 with TRBJ2-1; D ambiguous. V dropped 1 base and J dropped 4 bases, with 5 bases sitting between them. The CDR3 runs 13 residues. CDR1 and CDR2 (germline): KGHSH, LQKENI. The CDR3 here is CASSPQGYNEQFF. The CDR3 DNA reads TGTGCCAGCTCACCACAGGGTTACAATGAGCAGTTCTTC.

Turning to this clone: This CDR3 is also generated by other DNA sequences in the sample. This chain connects TRBV9 to TRBJ2-2; 8 nucleotides match TRBD2. Germline-derived CDR1 and CDR2 are SGDLS and YYNGEE. With 7 bases clipped from V and 6 bases from J, the junction kept 8 bases outside the gene matches. The CDR3 is 14 amino acids. In DNA form, the CDR3 reads TGTGCCAGCTCCGTCGGGGGGGACGCCGGGGAGCTGTTTTTT. Encoded protein: CASSVGGDAGELFF. The full variable domain, in which reference TRBV9 and TRBJ2-2 provide the parts outside the CDR3, is DSGVTQTPKHLITATGQRVTLRCSPRSGDLSVYWYQQSLDQGLQFLIQYYNGEERAKGNILERFSAQQFPDLHSELNLSSLELGDSALYFCASSVGGDAGELFFGEGSRLTVL.

This sequence joins TRBV7-2 and TRBJ2-2, with TRBD2 identical over 13 bases. V lost 5 bases and J lost 4; bases outside the gene matches: 7. This CDR3 comprises 17 residues. In germline, CDR1 is SGHTA, CDR2 FQGNSA. The CDR3 sequence: CASSIGGLAGSTGELFF. DNA for the CDR3: TGTGCCAGCAGCATCGGGGGACTAGCGGGAAGCACCGGGGAGCTGTTTTTT.

The V gene is TRBV27, the J gene TRBJ2-2; D is undetermined. Deletions cut 6 bases from V and 2 bases from J, with 7 bases between. The length of the CDR3 is 13 residues. Germline-derived CDR1 and CDR2 are MNHEY and SMNVEV (reference sequence). CDR3 sequence (DNA): TGTGCCAGCAGGGTCACTAACACCGGGGAGCTGTTTTTT. Its translation: CASRVTNTGELFF.

The chain is built from TRBV11-2 and TRBJ2-7; 8 bases match TRBD2. The germline V gene has CDR1 SGHAT and CDR2 FQNNGV. This CDR3 comprises 16 residues. With 5 bases clipped from V and 4 bases from J, the junction kept 13 bases outside the gene matches. This CDR3 reads CASSHEWGSGKYEQYF. The CDR3 DNA follows: TGTGCCAGCAGCCACGAATGGGGTAGCGGGAAGTACGAGCAGTACTTC. Drawing the rest from reference TRBV11-2 and TRBJ2-7, the complete variable domain is EAGVAQSPRYKIIEKRQSVAFWCNPISGHATLYWYQQILGQGPKLLIQFQNNGVVDDSQLPKDRFSAERLKGVDSTLKIQPAKLEDSAVYLCASSHEWGSGKYEQYFGPGTRLTVT.

The chain uses TRBV27 and TRBJ2-7; D possibly corresponds to TRBD2 (5 bases). CDR3 size: 13 residues. CDR1 is MNHEY and CDR2 is SMNVEV in the germline V gene (reference sequence). Trimming removed 3 bases at V and 5 bases at J, with 11 bases between. DNA of the CDR3: TGTGCCAGCAGTTTCCGGGGAATCGACGAGCAGTACTTC. Protein: CASSFRGIDEQYF.

This chain joins TRBV5-1 and TRBJ2-5, with TRBD2 as a possible D gene (6 bases). The CDR3 loop spans 15 amino acids. The germline V gene has CDR1 SGHRS and CDR2 YFSETQ. V was trimmed by 0 bases and J by 5 bases, leaving 14 bases between them. DNA of the CDR3: TGCGCCAGCAGCTTGGACGGCGGGGTTGTGGAGACCCAGTACTTC. Translated: CASSLDGGVVETQYF. The variable domain in full, completed from reference TRBV5-1 and TRBJ2-5, reads KAGVTQTPRYLIKTRGQQVTLSCSPISGHRSVSWYQQTPGQGLQFLFEYFSETQRNKGNFPGRFSGRQFSNSRSEMNVSTLELGDSALYLCASSLDGGVVETQYFGPGTRLLVL.

The rearrangement joins TRBV9 to TRBJ2-1, with 8 bases fitting TRBD2. The CDR3 is made up of 17 amino acids. The junction had 11 bases not matched to a gene; V was cut back by 3 bases and J by 3 bases. CDR1 is SGDLS, CDR2 YYNGEE, per germline. This chain's CDR3 is CASSEPRGALLYNEQFF. The DNA for the CDR3 is TGTGCCAGCAGCGAGCCGCGGGGGGCCCTCCTCTACAATGAGCAGTTCTTC.